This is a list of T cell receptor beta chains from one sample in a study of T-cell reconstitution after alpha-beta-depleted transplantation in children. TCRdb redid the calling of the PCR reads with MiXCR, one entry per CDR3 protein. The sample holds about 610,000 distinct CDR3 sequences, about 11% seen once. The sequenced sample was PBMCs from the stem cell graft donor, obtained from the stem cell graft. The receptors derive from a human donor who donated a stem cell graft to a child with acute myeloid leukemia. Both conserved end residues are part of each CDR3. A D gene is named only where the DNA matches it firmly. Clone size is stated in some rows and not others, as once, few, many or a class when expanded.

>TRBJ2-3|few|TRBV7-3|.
TGTGCCAGCAGCACTCCCCGCCGGCCAGATAGCGGTAGCACAGATACGCAGTATTTT
CASSTPRRPDSGSTDTQYF
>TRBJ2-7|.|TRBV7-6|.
TGTGCCAGCAGCTTAGATCCCGGACAGCCACCTTACGAGCAGTACTTC
CASSLDPGQPPYEQYF
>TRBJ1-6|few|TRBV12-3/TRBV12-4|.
TGTGCCAGCAGCGGGGGGCCCACCGAAAATTCACCCCTCCACTTT
CASSGGPTENSPLHF
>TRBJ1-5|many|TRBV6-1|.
TGTGCCAGCAGTAGCATTAGCAATCAGCCCCAGCATTTT
CASSSISNQPQHF
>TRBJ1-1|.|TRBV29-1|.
TGCAGCGTTGGGAGGGCAGTCACTGAAGCTTTCTTT
CSVGRAVTEAFF
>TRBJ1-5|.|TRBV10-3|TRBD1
TGTGCCATCACCGGACAGGTCAATCAGCCCCAGCATTTT
CAITGQVNQPQHF
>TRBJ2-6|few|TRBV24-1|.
TGTGCCACCAGTGAGGGGGCTGGTGGGGCCAACGTCCTGACTTTC
CATSEGAGGANVLTF
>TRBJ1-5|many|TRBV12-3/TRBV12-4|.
TGTGCCAGCAGTCCTGGGGCCCGCAATCAGCCCCAGCATTTT
CASSPGARNQPQHF
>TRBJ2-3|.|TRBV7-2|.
TGTGCCAGCAGCTTAGATGCACAATACACAGATACGCAGTATTTT
CASSLDAQYTDTQYF
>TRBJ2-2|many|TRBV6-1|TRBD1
TGTGCCAGCACCCTACAGGGGGCTCACACCGGGGAGCTGTTTTTT
CASTLQGAHTGELFF
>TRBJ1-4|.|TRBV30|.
TGTGCCTGGAGTGTTAGGGTCGGAAATGAAAAACTGTTTTTT
CAWSVRVGNEKLFF
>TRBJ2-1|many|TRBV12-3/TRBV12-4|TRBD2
TGTGCCAGCAGTTTTCCTAGCGGGAGGGCTTTTGCGGATGAGCAGTTCTTC
CASSFPSGRAFADEQFF
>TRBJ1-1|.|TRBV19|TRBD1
TGTGCCAGTAGTATTCGGACAGGGGCGAGGACTGAAGCTTTCTTT
CASSIRTGARTEAFF
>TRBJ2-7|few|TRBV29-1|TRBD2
TGCAGCGTTGATGGGGGAGCGGGAAAGATATACGAGCAGTACTTC
CSVDGGAGKIYEQYF
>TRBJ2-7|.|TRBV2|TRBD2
TGTGCCAGCAGTGCTAGCGGGGGAGACGAGCAGTACTTC
CASSASGGDEQYF
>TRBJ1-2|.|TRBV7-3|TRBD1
TGTGCCAGCAGCTTATTAGGGACAGGGTCCCGTGGAAGCTATGGCTACACCTTC
CASSLLGTGSRGSYGYTF
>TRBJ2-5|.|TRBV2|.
TGTGCCAGCAGTGAAGTTGCGGGAACCCCCTGGACCCAGTACTTC
CASSEVAGTPWTQYF
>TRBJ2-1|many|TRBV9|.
TGTGCCAGCAGCGAAGGGGGAGAGCAGTTCTTC
CASSEGGEQFF
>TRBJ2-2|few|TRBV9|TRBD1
TGTGCCAGCAGCGTGAGGGGGCTCCTGAACACCGGGGAGCTGTTTTTT
CASSVRGLLNTGELFF
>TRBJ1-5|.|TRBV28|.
TGTGCCAGCTTATCGGACAACCATCAGCCCCAGCATTTT
CASLSDNHQPQHF
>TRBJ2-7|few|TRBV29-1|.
TGCAGCGCTACCCTCGCTCTTGGGGGGAGAAGGGGCGAGCAGTACTTC
CSATLALGGRRGEQYF
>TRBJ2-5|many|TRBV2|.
TGTGCCAGCAGTCGGGGTTCCCAAGAGACCCAGTACTTC
CASSRGSQETQYF
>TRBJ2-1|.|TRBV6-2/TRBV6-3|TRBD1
TGTGCCAGCTCCCCGGGACAGCAGATTTACAATGAGCAGTTCTTC
CASSPGQQIYNEQFF
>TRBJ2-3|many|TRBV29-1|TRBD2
TGCAGCGTTGATGGGACTAGCTCGGCAGATACGCAGTATTTT
CSVDGTSSADTQYF
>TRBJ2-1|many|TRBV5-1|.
TGCGCCAGCAGCCAGGGACTCCCCAATGAGCAGTTCTTC
CASSQGLPNEQFF
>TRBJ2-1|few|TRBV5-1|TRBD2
TGCGCCAGCAGCCCGAAACTAGCGGGAGAGGGTAATGAGCAGTTCTTC
CASSPKLAGEGNEQFF
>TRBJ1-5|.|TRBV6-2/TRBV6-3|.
TGTGCCAGCAGGCAACTTGGGGAGAATCAGCCCCAGCATTTT
CASRQLGENQPQHF
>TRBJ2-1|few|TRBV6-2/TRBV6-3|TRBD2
TGTGCCAGCACCGCATCGGGGATAGCGGGAGTCCTTCGCGACAATGAGCAGTTCTTC
CASTASGIAGVLRDNEQFF
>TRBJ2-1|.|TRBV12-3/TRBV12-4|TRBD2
TGTGCCAGTAGTTTGGAGGTTCTAGCGGGAGTATGGTCCAATGATCAGTTCTTC
CASSLEVLAGVWSNDQFF